This T cell receptor beta chain was documented in a study of siplizumab effects on memory and regulatory T cells. Notes on the study in general: There appeared to be greater diversity in naive T cells than in memory cells, and naive T cells seemed major contributors to the alloresponse. It was never confirmed that proliferating Tregs from siplizumab cultures were suppressive.

Data came from immunoSEQ multiplex PCR; TCRdb stores just in-frame clones and leaves some out. The sample includes about 100,000 clones, 92% of them seen just once. With respect to this clone: Its antigen is undetermined.

CDR1 and CDR2 from the germline V gene are SGHNT and YENEEA. The CDR3 is 16 amino acids. The trim removed 5 bases at V and 4 bases at J, leaving 9 bases unmatched. This receptor was identified in a human donor in good health. The V gene is TRBV11-3, the J gene TRBJ2-5; 11 bases match TRBD1. The specimen was non-Treg CD4+ T cells sorted from blood. The CDR3 DNA reads as TGTGCCAGCAGCATTACCGGGACAGGGGGGGGAGAGACCCAGTACTTC. Residues: CASSITGTGGGETQYF. The variable domain in full, completed from reference TRBV11-3 and TRBJ2-5, reads EAGVVQSPRYKIIEKKQPVAFWCNPISGHNTLYWYLQNLGQGPELLIRYENEEAVDDSQLPKDRFSAERLKGVDSTLKIQPAELGDSAVYLCASSITGTGGGETQYFGPGTRLLVL.